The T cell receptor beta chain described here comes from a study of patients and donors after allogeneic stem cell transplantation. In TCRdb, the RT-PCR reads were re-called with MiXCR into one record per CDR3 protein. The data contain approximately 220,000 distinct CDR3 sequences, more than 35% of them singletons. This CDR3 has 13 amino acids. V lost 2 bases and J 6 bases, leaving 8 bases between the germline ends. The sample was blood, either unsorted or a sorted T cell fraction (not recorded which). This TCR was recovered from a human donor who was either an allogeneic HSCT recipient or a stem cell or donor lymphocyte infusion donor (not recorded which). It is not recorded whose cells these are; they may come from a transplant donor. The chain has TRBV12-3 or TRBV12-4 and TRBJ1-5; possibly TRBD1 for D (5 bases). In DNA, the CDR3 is TGTGCCAGCAGTTTAACGAGGGGTCAGCCCCAGCATTTT. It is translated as CASSLTRGQPQHF.